Following are 25 T cell receptor beta chains from one sample sequenced in a study of blood T cell repertoires in COVID-19. The data were produced by immunoSEQ multiplex PCR, yet TCRdb's version contains in-frame clones alone and is incomplete. The sample has tens of thousands of clones, more than 75% seen once. Sequenced: PBMCs or T cells enriched from blood (not recorded which). These receptors were taken from a woman aged 50 to 65 with acute COVID-19.

The V and J genes are TRBV6-5 and TRBJ1-6; 7 nucleotides align to TRBD1. V was pared by 5 bases and J by 6 bases, with 4 bases of the junction left unmatched. Germline V gives CDR1 MNHEY, CDR2 SVGAGI. The CDR3 is 14 residues long. CDR3 DNA: TGTGCCAGCAGTAAGGACAGGATTAATTCACCCCTCCACTTT. This encodes CASSKDRINSPLHF.

This clone was detected a few times. The chain employs TRBV19 and TRBJ1-2; 7 bases match TRBD1. The CDR3 totals 13 residues. The V and J ends lost 11 bases and 10 bases, in that order; junction bases with no gene match: 16. Germline values: CDR1 LNHDA, CDR2 SQIVND (reference sequence). The CDR3: CASARQGTRVYTF. The CDR3 DNA is TGTGCCTCCGCCCGACAGGGAACTAGAGTCTACACCTTC.

The V call is TRBV6-5, the J call TRBJ1-1; D is undetermined. With 0 bases removed from V and 2 bases from J, the gap between germline ends came to 7 bases. Germline CDR1 reads MNHEY; CDR2 reads SVGAGI. This CDR3 has 14 residues. The CDR3 sequence is CASSYSISNTEAFF. CDR3 coding DNA: TGTGCCAGCAGTTACTCCATTAGCAACACTGAAGCTTTCTTT.

The V call is TRBV28, the J call TRBJ1-2; perhaps TRBD1 as D (5 bases). The length of the CDR3 is 17 residues. V was shortened by 10 bases and J by 4 bases, with 28 bases between the two germline ends. Germline V gene sequence: CDR1 MDHEN, CDR2 SYDVKM. The CDR3, as DNA: TGTGCCATCCAAGGGGCGGCCGGGACCGCGGGGATCTATGGCTACACCTTC. Encoded protein: CAIQGAAGTAGIYGYTF.

A single count supports this clone. The gene calls are TRBV7-9 and TRBJ2-6, with TRBD1 matching over 12 bases. CDR3 size: 18 residues. Germline CDR1 SEHNR, CDR2 FQNEAQ (reference sequence). V lost 3 bases to trimming and J lost 2 bases; unmatched junction nucleotides: 5. The CDR3 DNA reads TGTGCCAGCAGCTTTAGGGACAGGGGGCGGCCTGGGGCCAACGTCCTGACTTTC. Protein product: CASSFRDRGRPGANVLTF. The whole variable domain, filled in from reference TRBV7-9 and TRBJ2-6, reads DTGVSQNPRHKITKRGQNVTFRCDPISEHNRLYWYRQTLGQGPEFLTYFQNEAQLEKSRLLSDRFSAERPKGSFSTLEIQRTEQGDSAMYLCASSFRDRGRPGANVLTFGAGSRLTVL.

This chain joins TRBV3-1 (or the pseudogene TRBV3-2) and TRBJ1-2; D is unresolved. Germline V CDR1 and CDR2: LGHDT, YNNKEL (reference sequence). V shed 1 base and J shed 2 bases, with 20 bases lying between them. This CDR3 is 18 amino acids long. The CDR3 spells CASSQGLTAAQSNYGYTF. Written as DNA, the CDR3 is TGTGCCAGCAGCCAAGGGCTCACAGCAGCCCAATCGAACTATGGCTACACCTTC.

The CDR3: CASSEPGQGGYGYTF. The CDR3 DNA sequence: TGTGCCAGCAGTGAACCGGGACAGGGGGGCTATGGCTACACCTTC. The chain carries TRBV6-1 and TRBJ1-2, with 11 bases fitting TRBD1. This CDR3 region has 15 residues. J lost 4 bases, V lost 2 bases, and 3 bases had no gene match. Germline V gene sequence: CDR1 MNHNS, CDR2 SASEGT.

The chain recombines TRBV6-6 with TRBJ1-2; D call uncertain. Germline lookup yields CDR1 MNHNY and CDR2 SVGAGI (reference sequence). The CDR3 spans 14 residues. Trimming left V 0 bases short and J 5 bases short, with 10 bases between. The CDR3, as DNA: TGTGCCAGCAGTTACTCGAGCGGGCAGTATGGCTACACCTTC. It codes for CASSYSSGQYGYTF.

This chain connects TRBV10-3 to TRBJ1-2, with D unclear. This CDR3 has 11 residues. Trimming shortened V by 7 bases and J by 8 bases, and 11 bases separated the two germline ends. The V gene's germline CDR1 is ENHRY and CDR2 SYGVKD. This chain's CDR3 is CAITEGYGYTF. CDR3 nucleotide sequence: TGTGCCATCACCGAGGGATACGGCTACACCTTC.

A few counts support this clone. The CDR3: CASSLRAGVNFYGYTF. DNA of the CDR3: TGTGCCAGCAGTTTACGTGCGGGGGTAAATTTCTATGGCTACACCTTC. The genes are TRBV27 and TRBJ1-2, with D possibly TRBD1 on 5 matching bases. Between the trimmed V and J ends, which lost 2 bases and 4 bases, there was a span of 17 bases. Germline loops: CDR1 MNHEY, CDR2 SMNVEV (reference sequence). The CDR3 sequence is 16 residues long.

The chain links TRBV13 to TRBJ1-2; 9 positions match TRBD1. V trimming: 5 bases; J trimming: 4 bases; junction bases outside the gene matches: 5. CDR1 PRHDT and CDR2 FYEKMQ come from the germline V gene (reference sequence). This CDR3 has 14 amino acids. The CDR3 nucleotides read TGTGCCAGCAGCAAACAGGGGGCTGGCTATGGCTACACCTTC. Translation gives CASSKQGAGYGYTF.

V usage is TRBV28 and J usage is TRBJ2-1; perhaps TRBD1 as D (6 bases). The ends were cut back, 2 bases at V and 3 bases at J, with 11 bases in the middle. The length of the CDR3 is 15 residues. Germline V lookup: CDR1 MDHEN, CDR2 SYDVKM. The CDR3 nucleotides are TGTGCCAGCAGTTTAACAGGGAAGGGCTACAATGAGCAGTTCTTC. This sequence encodes CASSLTGKGYNEQFF.

The gene calls are TRBV27 and TRBJ2-5; perhaps TRBD1 as D (6 bases). The length of the CDR3 is 14 residues. CDR1 is MNHEY and CDR2 is SMNVEV in the germline V gene (reference sequence). The V end was cut by 3 bases, the J end by 6 bases, with 14 bases between. CDR3 in amino acids: CASSFNRDSKTQYF. CDR3 nucleotide sequence: TGTGCCAGCAGTTTCAACAGGGATTCGAAGACCCAGTACTTC.

This clone was detected only a few times. The chain has TRBV27 and TRBJ2-7; TRBD1 matches 8 bases. Germline CDR1 MNHEY, CDR2 SMNVEV (reference sequence). CDR3 size: 14 residues. V shed 5 bases and J 3 bases; nucleotides not matched to a gene: 6. The CDR3 bases are TGTGCCAGCAGTAGACAGGGGCCTTACTACGAGCAGTACTTC. Translation: CASSRQGPYYEQYF.

CDR3 amino acids: CASSVGGGSQNEQFF. Here the CDR3 DNA reads TGTGCCAGCAGCGTAGGCGGGGGGTCACAAAATGAGCAGTTCTTC. The J gene is TRBJ2-1, the V gene TRBV9; TRBD2 matches 8 bases. Germline V CDR1 and CDR2: SGDLS, YYNGEE. The trim removed 0 bases at V and 7 bases at J, leaving 6 bases unmatched. This CDR3 contains 15 residues.

In DNA, the CDR3 is TGTGCCAGCACGCGGGTACCCTCCTACAATGAGCAGTTCTTC. Encoded protein: CASTRVPSYNEQFF. The gene calls are TRBV11-2 and TRBJ2-1, with D maybe TRBD2 (5 bases). Trimming shortened V by 7 bases and J by 0 bases, and 10 bases separated the two germline ends. The V gene's germline CDR1 is SGHAT and CDR2 FQNNGV. The CDR3 covers 14 residues.

J is TRBJ1-5 and V is TRBV2; no reliable D call. The V gene's germline CDR1 is SNHLY and CDR2 FYNNEI. With 4 bases removed from V and 4 bases from J, the gap between germline ends came to 8 bases. This CDR3 is built from 13 residues. CDR3 DNA: TGTGCCAGCAGTGTGGAGGGAAATCAGCCCCAGCATTTT. It codes for CASSVEGNQPQHF. Full variable domain (missing parts from reference TRBV2 and TRBJ1-5): EPEVTQTPSHQVTQMGQEVILRCVPISNHLYFYWYRQILGQKVEFLVSFYNNEISEKSEIFDDQFSVERPDGSNFTLKIRSTKLEDSAMYFCASSVEGNQPQHFGDGTRLSIL.

The V gene is TRBV6-5, the J gene TRBJ1-2; 9 bases are a match to TRBD1. This CDR3 comprises 16 residues. Trimming at V came to 0 bases and at J to 7 bases, leaving 9 bases not matched to a gene. Germline-derived CDR1 and CDR2 are MNHEY and SVGAGI. DNA of the CDR3: TGTGCCAGCAGTTACTCCCAAGGACAGGGGTCGATTGGCTACACCTTC. This translates into CASSYSQGQGSIGYTF.

The genes are TRBV6-5 and TRBJ1-2; no clear D gene. Germline V gene lookup returns CDR1 MNHEY and CDR2 SVGAGI. Trimming shortened V by 5 bases and J by 4 bases, and 17 bases separated the two germline ends. CDR3 length: 15 residues. The CDR3 is CASSRTQTTAYGYTF. CDR3 bases: TGTGCCAGCAGTCGAACACAGACAACGGCCTATGGCTACACCTTC.

This clone was detected only once. The V call is TRBV6-6, the J call TRBJ2-7; TRBD1 matches at 8 bases. Germline V lookup: CDR1 MNHNY, CDR2 SVGAGI (reference sequence). This CDR3 spans 14 amino acids. V dropped 6 bases and J dropped 4; count of bases not matched to a gene: 8. Written as DNA, the CDR3 is TGTGCCAGCAGCTTCAGGGGGCTGTCTTACGAGCAGTACTTC. It encodes CASSFRGLSYEQYF.

V usage is TRBV3-1 (or the pseudogene TRBV3-2) and J usage is TRBJ2-5, with D possibly being TRBD2 (7 bases). The V end was cut by 1 base, the J end by 6 bases, with 15 bases between. From germline, CDR1 is LGHDT and CDR2 YNNKEL (reference sequence). The CDR3 has 15 residues. CDR3 loop: CASSQVGGAEQTQYF. In DNA form, the CDR3 reads TGTGCCAGCAGCCAAGTGGGGGGGGCCGAACAGACCCAGTACTTC.

This chain connects TRBV20-1 to TRBJ1-1; no firm D call. From germline, CDR1 is DFQATT and CDR2 SNEGSKA (reference sequence). CDR3 length: 11 amino acids. Deletions cut 6 bases from V and 11 bases from J, with 16 bases between. The CDR3 bases are TGCAGTGCCGTCGGGAGGGAGCGGGCTTTCTTT. The encoded protein is CSAVGRERAFF.

This chain joins TRBV28 and TRBJ1-1; perhaps TRBD1 as D (5 bases). Between the trimmed V and J ends, which lost 10 bases and 6 bases, there was a span of 12 bases. The V gene's germline CDR1 is MDHEN and CDR2 SYDVKM. The CDR3 covers 11 residues. The CDR3 here is CATRDSPEAFF. As DNA, the CDR3 is TGTGCCACCCGAGACAGCCCTGAAGCTTTCTTT.

The V and J genes are TRBV5-6 and TRBJ2-2; 7 positions agree with TRBD1. V lost 0 bases to trimming and J lost 7 bases; unmatched junction nucleotides: 9. This CDR3 has 16 amino acids. Germline values: CDR1 SGHDT, CDR2 YYEEEE. The CDR3 region has the DNA TGTGCCAGCAGCTTGGTTGGGACAGCACAAAACGGGGAGCTGTTTTTT. It specifies CASSLVGTAQNGELFF.

The chain links TRBV5-4 to TRBJ1-3, with D unresolved. The CDR3 is made up of 13 amino acids. Germline assignment: CDR1 SGHNT and CDR2 YYREEE (reference sequence). V lost 4 bases, J lost 1 base, and 6 bases lay in between. CDR3 in DNA: TGTGCCAGCAGCCTAGAGTCTGGAAACACCATATATTTT. Encoded protein: CASSLESGNTIYF.